These 17 T cell receptor beta chains originate from one sample sequenced in a study of Ad26.COV2.S vaccination and SARS-CoV-2 variants. The assay was immunoSEQ multiplex PCR, and TCRdb's table has in-frame clones only and misses some. The sample has around 400,000 clones, 83% seen once. The sample's treatment: around 19 received Ad26.COV2.S at low or high dose, single or two shots; 5 received placebo; per-sample allocation not given. The study sampled participants on day 63 after the first vaccine or placebo injection. Sequenced material: peripheral blood, taken in a trial of Ad26.COV2.S vaccine versus placebo. The source is a person aged 18-60 years who received the Ad26.COV2.S COVID-19 vaccine or a placebo.

V usage is TRBV7-3 and J usage is TRBJ2-7, with 8 bases matching TRBD1. The CDR3 is made up of 17 amino acids. Germline CDR1 and CDR2: SGHTA and FQGTGA. V lost 6 bases to trimming and J lost 5 bases; unmatched junction nucleotides: 18. CDR3 nucleotides: TGTGCCAGCAGTCCCCGCGGCAGGGGGCGTCTTTGGGACGAGCAGTACTTC. Its protein product is CASSPRGRGRLWDEQYF.

The V call is TRBV7-8, the J call TRBJ1-4; D is uncertain. V lost 0 bases and J lost 7, with 9 bases in between. The CDR3 runs 14 residues. CDR1 SGHVS and CDR2 FQNEAQ come from the germline V gene. CDR3 bases: TGTGCCAGCAGCTTAGCTGCCGCAGGTGAAAAACTGTTTTTT. It specifies CASSLAAAGEKLFF.

The chain recombines TRBV5-8 with TRBJ1-1; D remains unclear. V lost 7 bases and J 0 bases, leaving 7 bases between the germline ends. Per the germline V gene, CDR1 is SGHTS and CDR2 is YDEGEE. The CDR3 runs 12 residues. CDR3 coding DNA: TGTGCCAGCCAAGGACTGAACACTGAAGCTTTCTTT. Translation gives CASQGLNTEAFF.

V usage is TRBV6-2 or TRBV6-3 and J usage is TRBJ2-7, with unresolved D. Trimming removed 4 bases from V and 6 bases from J, with 19 bases in between. This CDR3 region has 15 residues. Germline V CDR1 and CDR2: MNHEY, SVGEGT. As DNA, the CDR3 is TGTGCCAGCAGTTCTCCCAGATCGGTTTTGGTCGAGCAGTACTTC. Translating gives CASSSPRSVLVEQYF.

The chain employs TRBV7-3 and TRBJ2-3; 8 nucleotides line up with TRBD2. From germline, CDR1 is SGHTA and CDR2 FQGTGA. The CDR3 sequence is 15 residues long. Trimming took 3 bases from V and 4 from J; bases not matched to a gene: 6. This CDR3 reads CASSFSPGLADTQYF. CDR3 DNA sequence: TGTGCCAGCAGCTTCTCCCCGGGACTAGCAGATACGCAGTATTTT.

J is TRBJ1-1 and V is TRBV5-6, with a tentative D call TRBD1 (6 bases). CDR1 is SGHDT, CDR2 YYEEEE, per germline. The CDR3 length is 14 residues. V lost 3 bases to trimming and J lost 4 bases, with 13 bases between them. CDR3 sequence reads: CASSSGQLGTEAFF. The CDR3 nucleotides read TGTGCCAGCAGCTCCGGACAGCTGGGCACTGAAGCTTTCTTT. The entire variable domain, with the rest obtained from reference TRBV5-6 and TRBJ1-1, is as follows: DAGVTQSPTHLIKTRGQQVTLRCSPKSGHDTVSWYQQALGQGPQFIFQYYEEEERQRGNFPDRFSGHQFPNYSSELNVNALLLGDSALYLCASSSGQLGTEAFFGQGTRLTVV.

This chain connects TRBV27 to TRBJ2-5, with a tentative D call TRBD1 (6 bases). V lost 6 bases and J lost 5, with 16 bases in between. This CDR3 spans 14 amino acids. The germline CDR1 and CDR2 sequences are MNHEY and SMNVEV (reference sequence). CDR3 nucleotides: TGTGCCAGCAGCCCCAGGGGTTGGGGGGAGACCCAGTACTTC. This sequence encodes CASSPRGWGETQYF.

This rearrangement joins TRBV11-2 to TRBJ1-1; 7 nucleotides match TRBD1. The CDR3 has 15 amino acids. Per the germline V gene, CDR1 is SGHAT and CDR2 is FQNNGV. After removal of 5 bases from V and 1 base from J, the junction contained 7 bases not matched to a gene. CDR3 coding DNA: TGTGCCAGCAGCCAATCACAGGGGCGGAACACTGAAGCTTTCTTT. Translated, it gives CASSQSQGRNTEAFF.

This clone was found a few times. The chain recombines TRBV5-1 with TRBJ1-4; possibly TRBD1 for D (5 bases). In germline, CDR1 is SGHRS, CDR2 YFSETQ. V shed 0 bases and J shed 6 bases, with 15 bases lying between them. There are 16 residues in the CDR3. CDR3 nucleotides: TGCGCCAGCAGCTTGGAGTTCGGGGCCTCGCATGAAAAACTGTTTTTT. Its translation: CASSLEFGASHEKLFF.

The chain combines TRBV5-1 with TRBJ2-7, with a possible D match to TRBD2 (5 bases). Germline-derived CDR1 and CDR2 are SGHRS and YFSETQ. The CDR3 spans 14 residues. With 1 base removed from V and 0 bases from J, the gap between germline ends came to 8 bases. This CDR3 reads CASSLIAGSYEQYF. In DNA form, the CDR3 reads TGCGCCAGCAGCTTGATTGCGGGCTCCTACGAGCAGTACTTC. The full variable domain, its missing parts supplied by reference TRBV5-1 and TRBJ2-7, is KAGVTQTPRYLIKTRGQQVTLSCSPISGHRSVSWYQQTPGQGLQFLFEYFSETQRNKGNFPGRFSGRQFSNSRSEMNVSTLELGDSALYLCASSLIAGSYEQYFGPGTRLTVT.

The rearrangement joins TRBV4-1 to TRBJ2-7, with D unclear. Germline loops: CDR1 MGHRA, CDR2 YSYEKL. The CDR3 length is 17 residues. Trimming left V 0 bases short and J 2 bases short, with 17 bases between. The CDR3 protein is CASSQDKGQVYTYEQYF. The CDR3 DNA is TGCGCCAGCAGCCAAGATAAAGGGCAGGTCTACACCTACGAGCAGTACTTC.

The chain couples TRBV5-6 to TRBJ1-5; D uncertain. Trimming stripped 1 base from V and 4 bases from J, with 9 bases between. Germline V gives CDR1 SGHDT, CDR2 YYEEEE. The CDR3 contains 14 residues. The CDR3 spells CASSLRFGNQPQHF. CDR3 DNA sequence: TGTGCCAGCAGCTTGCGTTTTGGGAATCAGCCCCAGCATTTT. Full variable domain (missing parts from reference TRBV5-6 and TRBJ1-5): DAGVTQSPTHLIKTRGQQVTLRCSPKSGHDTVSWYQQALGQGPQFIFQYYEEEERQRGNFPDRFSGHQFPNYSSELNVNALLLGDSALYLCASSLRFGNQPQHFGDGTRLSIL.

This chain connects TRBV15 to TRBJ2-1, with 9 bases matching TRBD1. CDR1 LNHNV and CDR2 YYDKDF come from the germline V gene (reference sequence). This CDR3 contains 16 residues. Unmatched junction bases numbered 9, after V lost 4 bases and J lost 5 bases. CDR3 bases: TGTGCCACCAGCAAGATTAGACAGGGGGGCAACAATGAGCAGTTCTTC. Translating gives CATSKIRQGGNNEQFF.

The chain has TRBV5-4 and TRBJ1-3, with D possibly matching TRBD1 (5 bases). Looked up from germline, CDR1 is SGHNT and CDR2 is YYREEE (reference sequence). The CDR3 runs 15 residues. The V and J ends lost 4 bases and 5 bases respectively, with 16 bases between them. The CDR3 region has the DNA TGTGCCAGCAGCCCCGGGACCGCGGCACGAAACACCATATATTTT. It is translated as CASSPGTAARNTIYF.

The V call is TRBV7-9, the J call TRBJ1-1, with TRBD1 as a possible D gene (5 bases). Trimming shortened V by 3 bases and J by 8 bases, and 13 bases separated the two germline ends. CDR3 length: 13 amino acids. Germline CDR1 reads SEHNR; CDR2 reads FQNEAQ (reference sequence). The CDR3, as DNA: TGTGCCAGCAGCTTTGTGAGGGACGCCGAAGCTTTCTTT. It encodes CASSFVRDAEAFF.

The V gene is TRBV4-3, the J gene TRBJ1-3, with 9 bases lining up with TRBD1. Looked up from germline, CDR1 is LGHNA and CDR2 is YSLEER. This CDR3 contains 16 residues. The V and J ends lost 3 bases and 4 bases, in that order; junction bases with no gene match: 7. CDR3 residues: CASSQGQGSGGNTIYF. DNA for the CDR3: TGCGCCAGCAGCCAGGGACAGGGATCGGGCGGAAACACCATATATTTT.

J is TRBJ1-3 and V is TRBV15; D is uncertain. The CDR3 sequence is 12 residues long. V gave up 1 base and J gave up 7 bases, with 5 bases separating them. The germline gives CDR1 LNHNV, CDR2 YYDKDF (reference sequence). The CDR3 loop is CATSRGENTIYF. The CDR3 bases are TGTGCCACCAGCAGAGGGGAGAACACCATATATTTT.